The clone carrying this TCR beta chain appeared once. Between roughly 20 and 33 mg of unsorted bulk tissue served as the source from which RNA and DNA were co-extracted. TCR beta cDNA came from approximately 490 ng total RNA, primed with a constant-region primer. Each TCR beta library was derived from three nested multiplex PCR rounds that employed slightly modified ARM-PCR. MiXCR, applied by TCRdb to the multiplex PCR reads, yields one record per CDR3 protein. Of about 200,000 distinct CDR3 sequences detected, around four fifths appear once; the ten largest clones hold roughly 20%. This sample is drawn from a study of tumor-infiltrating lymphocytes in primary liver carcinoma. The clonotype originates from a man in his forties with primary liver carcinoma and hepatitis B virus infection. What was sequenced was tumor tissue from primary liver carcinoma.

CDR3: CASSTRGRGAFF. CDR3 nucleotides: TGTGCCAGCAGTACCAGGGGTCGTGGAGCTTTCTTT. The chain joins TRBV13 to TRBJ1-1, with a tentative D call TRBD1 (6 bases). The V end was cut by 6 bases, the J end by 10 bases, with 15 bases between. The CDR3 length is 12 residues. Germline V gives CDR1 PRHDT, CDR2 FYEKMQ (reference sequence).